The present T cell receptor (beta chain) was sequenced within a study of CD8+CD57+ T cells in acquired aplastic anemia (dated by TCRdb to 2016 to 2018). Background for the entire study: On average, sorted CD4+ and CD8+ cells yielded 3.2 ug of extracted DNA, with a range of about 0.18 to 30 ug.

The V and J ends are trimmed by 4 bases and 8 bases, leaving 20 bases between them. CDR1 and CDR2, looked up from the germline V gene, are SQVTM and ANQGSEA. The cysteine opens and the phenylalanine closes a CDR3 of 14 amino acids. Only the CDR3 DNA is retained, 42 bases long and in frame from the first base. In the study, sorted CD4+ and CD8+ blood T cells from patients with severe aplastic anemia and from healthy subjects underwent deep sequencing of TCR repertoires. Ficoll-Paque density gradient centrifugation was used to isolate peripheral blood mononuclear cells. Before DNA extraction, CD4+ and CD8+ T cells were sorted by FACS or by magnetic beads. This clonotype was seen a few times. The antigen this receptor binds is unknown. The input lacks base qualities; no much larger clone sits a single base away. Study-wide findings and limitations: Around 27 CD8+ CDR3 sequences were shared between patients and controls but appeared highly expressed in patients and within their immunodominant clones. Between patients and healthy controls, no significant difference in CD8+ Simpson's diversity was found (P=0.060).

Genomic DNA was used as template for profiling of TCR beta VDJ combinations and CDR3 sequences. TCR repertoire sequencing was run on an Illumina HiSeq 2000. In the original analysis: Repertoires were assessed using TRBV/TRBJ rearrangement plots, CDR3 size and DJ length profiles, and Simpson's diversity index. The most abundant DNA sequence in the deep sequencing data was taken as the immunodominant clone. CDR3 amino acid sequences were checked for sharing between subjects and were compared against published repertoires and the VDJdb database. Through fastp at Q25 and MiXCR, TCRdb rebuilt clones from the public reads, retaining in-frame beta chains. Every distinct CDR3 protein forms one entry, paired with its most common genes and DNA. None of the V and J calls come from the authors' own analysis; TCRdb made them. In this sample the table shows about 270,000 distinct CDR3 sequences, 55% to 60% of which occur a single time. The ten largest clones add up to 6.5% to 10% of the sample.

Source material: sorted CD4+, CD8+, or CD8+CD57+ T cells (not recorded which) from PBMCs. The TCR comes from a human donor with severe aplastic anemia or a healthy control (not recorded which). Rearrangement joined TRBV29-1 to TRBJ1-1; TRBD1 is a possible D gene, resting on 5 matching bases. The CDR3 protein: CSVVGGVTIGEAFF. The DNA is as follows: TGCAGCGTTGTGGGGGGAGTAACTATCGGAGAAGCTTTCTTT.